Only a few counts were recorded for the clone carrying this T cell receptor beta chain. These data come from a study of CD8+ T cells in alopecia areata. RNA extraction and reverse transcription yielded cDNA as sequencing template. Repertoires were generated with immunoSEQ multiplex PCR, while TCRdb's copy carries only in-frame clones and drops some. The data show 90,000 to 100,000 clones, 41% seen once. Germline assignment: CDR1 MDHEN and CDR2 SYDVKM. V lost 8 bases and J lost 4, with 15 bases in between. This CDR3 region has 14 residues. The chain links TRBV28 to TRBJ1-3; D remains ambiguous. The sample was CD4+ T cells sorted from blood. The sequence came from a human donor with alopecia areata. The CDR3 region is CASWTRSAGNTIYF. CDR3 DNA: TGTGCCAGCTGGACGCGTTCAGCAGGAAACACCATATATTTT.